The T cell receptor (beta chain) described here comes from a study of CD8 T cells in Susac syndrome. With random hexamers, about 0.45 to 1 ug RNA was reverse transcribed. Via MiXCR, TCRdb re-called the immunoSEQ multiplex PCR reads, giving one row per CDR3 protein. The sample comprises approximately 120,000 distinct CDR3 sequences, around 97% of which are singletons, and approximately 0.092% rests with the top ten. The V gene's germline CDR1 is MDHEN and CDR2 SYDVKM. This CDR3 has 14 amino acids. V was shortened by 6 bases and J by 5 bases, with 16 bases between the two germline ends. This chain links TRBV28 with TRBJ2-5; D is tentatively TRBD1 or TRBD2 (5 bases each). Sequencing was carried out using CD4+ T cells from PBMCs. The sequence was obtained from a human donor in good health. CDR3 region: CASSPPRDGETQYF. The CDR3 bases are TGTGCCAGCAGCCCGCCCCGGGACGGGGAGACCCAGTACTTC. Full variable domain (rest looked up from reference TRBV28 and TRBJ2-5): DVKVTQSSRYLVKRTGEKVFLECVQDMDHENMFWYRQDPGLGLRLIYFSYDVKMKEKGDIPEGYSVSREKKERFSLILESASTNQTSMYLCASSPPRDGETQYFGPGTRLLVL.